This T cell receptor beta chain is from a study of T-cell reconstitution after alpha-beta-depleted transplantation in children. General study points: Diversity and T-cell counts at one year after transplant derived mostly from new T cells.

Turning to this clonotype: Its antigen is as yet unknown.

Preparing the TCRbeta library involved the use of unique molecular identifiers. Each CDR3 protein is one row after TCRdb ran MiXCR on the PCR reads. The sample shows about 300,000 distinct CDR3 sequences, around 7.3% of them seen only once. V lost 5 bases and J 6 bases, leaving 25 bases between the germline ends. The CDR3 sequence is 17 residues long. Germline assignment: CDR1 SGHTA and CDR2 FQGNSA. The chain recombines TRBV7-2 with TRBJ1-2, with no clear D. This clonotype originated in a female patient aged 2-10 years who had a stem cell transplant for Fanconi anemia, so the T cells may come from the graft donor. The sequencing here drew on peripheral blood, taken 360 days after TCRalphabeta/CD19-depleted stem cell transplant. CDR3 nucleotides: TGTGCCAGCAGCCCAGGACGGAGGCGCGACCACGCCAATGGCTACACCTTC. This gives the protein CASSPGRRRDHANGYTF.